This entry is about one T cell receptor (beta chain). Its antigen is not yet known. It has no much larger one-base neighbor in the sample; base qualities were not kept. These reads were obtained on an Illumina NovaSeq 6000. TCRalpha and TCRbeta cDNA libraries were built by 5'RACE with constant-segment primers, adding sample barcodes and unique molecular identifiers. Trizol reagent was used to extract RNA from every sample. The libraries were amplified in two PCR steps, and the second step added a second sample barcode and Illumina TruSeq adapters. Sequencing of the libraries was done on an Illumina NovaSeq, producing 2 x 150 bp paired-end reads. The authors processed their data as follows. Demultiplexing of reads and collapsing into UMI-guided consensus sequences were performed with migec v1.2.7. Using mixcr v2.1.11, UMI consensuses were aligned to TRA and TRB V and J templates and then assembled into clonotypes. A clonotype was counted as expanded or contracted only if both edgeR and NoisET called the change significant, with noise models trained on biological replicates. For edgeR calls, a false discovery rate-adjusted p below 0.01 and a log2 fold-change threshold of 1 were applied. As an exploratory analysis of dynamics, max-normalized trajectories of the 1000 most abundant clonotypes were examined by PCA with hierarchical clustering. The CD4 or CD8 phenotype of responding clones was assigned using the separately sequenced CD4+ and CD8+ repertoires. TCRdb trimmed the raw reads at Q25, called clones with MiXCR and kept productive beta chains. Identical CDR3 proteins give one entry, which carries the most common genes and DNA. The V and J calls were not made by the authors but by TCRdb's processing. In this sample the table shows about 15,000 distinct CDR3 sequences, 20% to 25% of which occur a single time. 50% to 65% of the sample comes from the top ten.

This entry belongs to a study of T-cell memory formation after mild COVID-19 (dated by TCRdb to the early 2020s). General notes on the study: Most TCR sequence clusters were specific to one of the two donors. The cohort was made up of two young adult volunteers, one female and one male, who were previously healthy. In two donors, T-cell clones that expanded and contracted after mild COVID-19 were tracked by sequencing TCRalpha and TCRbeta repertoires over time. General study outcomes and caveats: Contracting CD4+ clones appeared mostly in the CM and EM memory subsets, whereas CD8+ clones were enriched in EMRA. From day 15 to 85, contracting clones showed balanced CD4/CD8 phenotypes, whereas a second wave of clones that expanded from day 15 to 37 leaned towards CD4+. The detection of some responding clones in pre-infection memory suggests that pre-existing cross-reactive memory T cells joined the SARS-CoV-2 response. SARS-CoV-2 specificity of the second-wave clones peaking on day 37 was not confirmed. The study included only a couple of mild cases, and larger cohorts that include severe cases with pre-infection samples were judged to be necessary.

Ficoll-Paque density gradient centrifugation was the method used to isolate PBMCs. The germline V gene (reference sequence) specifies DFQATT as CDR1 and SNEGSKA as CDR2. Inclusive of the bounding cysteine and phenylalanine, the CDR3 is 13 residues long. Left in the record is the CDR3 DNA by itself, 39 bases read in frame from the first base. The germline V and J ends show losses of 1 base and 9 bases respectively, and no gene match explains 0 bases of the junction. The source of this sequence is a man aged 18 to 30 who had mild COVID-19 (a few samples of this study predate the infection). The sample titles of this study are shuffled in the database, so cell type and time point are left out; the donor was told from shared clones. The sequencing sample was made of PBMCs or a T cell subset sorted from them (not recorded which). The sequence links TRBV20-1 to TRBJ2-1; 13 middle bases align to TRBD2. The CDR3 corresponds to CSARGLAGGEQFF. The DNA sequence is TGCAGTGCTAGAGGACTAGCGGGGGGTGAGCAGTTCTTC.